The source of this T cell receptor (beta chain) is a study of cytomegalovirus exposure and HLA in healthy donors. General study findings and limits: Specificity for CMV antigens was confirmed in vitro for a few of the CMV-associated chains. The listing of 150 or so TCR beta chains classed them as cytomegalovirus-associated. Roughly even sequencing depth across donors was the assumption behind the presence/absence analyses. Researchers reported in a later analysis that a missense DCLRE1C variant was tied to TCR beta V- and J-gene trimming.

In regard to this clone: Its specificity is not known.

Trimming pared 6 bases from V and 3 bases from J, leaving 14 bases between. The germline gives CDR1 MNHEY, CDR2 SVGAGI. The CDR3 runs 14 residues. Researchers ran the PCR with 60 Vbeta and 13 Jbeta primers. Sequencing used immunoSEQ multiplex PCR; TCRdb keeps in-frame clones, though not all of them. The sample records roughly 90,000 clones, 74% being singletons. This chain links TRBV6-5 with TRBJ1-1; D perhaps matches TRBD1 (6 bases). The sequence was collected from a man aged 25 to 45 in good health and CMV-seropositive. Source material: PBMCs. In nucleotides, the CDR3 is TGTGCCAGCAGCTTGGACAGCCACTACACTGAAGCTTTCTTT. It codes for CASSLDSHYTEAFF.